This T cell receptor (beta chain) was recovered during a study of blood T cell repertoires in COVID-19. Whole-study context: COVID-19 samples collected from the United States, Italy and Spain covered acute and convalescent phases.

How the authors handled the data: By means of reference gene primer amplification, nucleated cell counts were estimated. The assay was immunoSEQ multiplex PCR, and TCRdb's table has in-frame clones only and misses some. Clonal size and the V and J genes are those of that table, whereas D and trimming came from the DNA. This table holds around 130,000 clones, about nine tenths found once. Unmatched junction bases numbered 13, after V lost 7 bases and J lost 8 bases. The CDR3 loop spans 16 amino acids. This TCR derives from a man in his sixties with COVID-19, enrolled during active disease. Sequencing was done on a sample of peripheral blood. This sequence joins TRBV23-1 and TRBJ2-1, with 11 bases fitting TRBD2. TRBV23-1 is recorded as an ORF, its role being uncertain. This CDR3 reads CASMYLAGGPGDEQFF. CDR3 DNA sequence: TGCGCCAGCATGTATTTAGCGGGAGGGCCGGGGGATGAGCAGTTCTTC.